This T cell receptor (beta chain) is from a study of T-cell memory formation after mild COVID-19. This clonotype was observed a handful of times. Its antigen is still unknown. General study findings and limits: CD4+ clones that contracted lay mainly in CM and EM; CD8+ ones lay in EMRA. Some clones that responded were present in memory (sampled pre-infection), which suggests cross-reactive memory joined.

V lost 8 bases and J 10 bases, leaving 12 bases between the germline ends. The CDR3 runs to 12 residues. 5'RACE primed at constant segments yielded TCR alpha and TCR beta cDNA libraries bearing sample barcodes and UMIs. MiXCR, run by TCRdb on the 5' RACE reads, gives a single entry per CDR3 protein. The sample lists some 450,000 distinct CDR3 sequences; more than 15% were seen once. The V and J genes are TRBV12-3 or TRBV12-4 and TRBJ1-6; tentative D call: TRBD1 (6 bases). Sequencing was performed on PBMCs or a T cell subset sorted from them (not recorded which). The TCR sequence derives from a man aged 18 to 30 who had mild COVID-19 (a few samples of this study predate the infection). Cell type and time point are not known. CDR3 sequence reads: CASGGLRSPLHF. In DNA, the CDR3 is TGTGCCAGCGGGGGGCTGCGGTCACCCCTCCACTTT.